The source of this T cell receptor (beta chain) is a study of blood T cell repertoires in COVID-19. The overall study: Some COVID-19 samples were acute and others convalescent; all came from the United States, Italy and Spain. T cells, B-cell-depleted T cells, or PBMCs provided the cDNA or gDNA that served as material.

The sample holds one count of this clone. Germline V gives CDR1 SQVTM, CDR2 ANQGSEA. The CDR3 loop spans 17 amino acids. Losses at the gene ends were 6 bases for V and 1 base for J; bases not matched to a gene: 8. Authors' methods: Estimates of nucleated cell counts were drawn from the amplification of reference gene primers. Using immunoSEQ multiplex PCR, the repertoire was profiled, and TCRdb retains in-frame clones only, with some absent. For V, J and clone size, that table is used; D and trimming come from the DNA. The table includes 30,000 or so clones, 93% detected once. The sequenced sample consisted of peripheral blood. This sequence originates from a male donor with active COVID-19. The chain links TRBV29-1 to TRBJ2-3; TRBD2 matches 15 bases. The CDR3 DNA reads TGCAGCGTGGCCGGGACTAGCGGGGGGTTCGGCACAGATACGCAGTATTTT. This encodes CSVAGTSGGFGTDTQYF.